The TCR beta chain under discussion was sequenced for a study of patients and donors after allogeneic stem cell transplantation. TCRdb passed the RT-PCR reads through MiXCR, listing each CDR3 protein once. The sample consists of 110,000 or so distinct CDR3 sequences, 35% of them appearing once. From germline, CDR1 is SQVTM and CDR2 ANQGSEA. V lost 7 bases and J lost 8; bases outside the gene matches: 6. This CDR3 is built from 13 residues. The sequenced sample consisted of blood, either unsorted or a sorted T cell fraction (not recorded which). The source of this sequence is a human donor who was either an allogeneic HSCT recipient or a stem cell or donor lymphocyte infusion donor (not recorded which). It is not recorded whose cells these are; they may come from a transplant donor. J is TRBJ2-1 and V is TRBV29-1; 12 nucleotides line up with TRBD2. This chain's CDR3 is CSAGLAGRYEQFF. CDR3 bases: TGCAGCGCAGGACTAGCGGGAAGATATGAGCAGTTCTTC.